Listed here are 29 T cell receptor beta chains from one sample, sequenced in a study of tumor-infiltrating lymphocytes in primary liver carcinoma. Unsorted bulk tissue, about 18-31 mg of it, served as the source for co-extraction of RNA and DNA. TCR beta cDNA was prepared out of roughly 490 ng total RNA by means of a constant-region primer. Modified slightly, ARM-PCR produced TCR beta libraries over three nested multiplex PCR rounds. Amplification in the first two PCR rounds was performed using TRBV1-TRBV30 forward primers and a C-beta reverse primer for 10 cycles each. From the multiplex PCR reads, TCRdb called clonotypes with MiXCR, one entry per CDR3 protein. The data show roughly 100,000 distinct CDR3 sequences, 82% seen once. Sequencing was performed on liver tumor tissue from sampling region 3. Indicated subset: tumor region T3, left-lateral pole. These receptors were taken from a man aged 40-49 years with primary liver carcinoma and hepatitis B virus infection.

Remarks on this clonotype: One end of the junction is discordant with germline, which a read error may explain. The chain couples TRBV6-6 to TRBJ2-1; tentative D call: TRBD1 (6 bases). The length of the CDR3 is 16 residues. Germline CDR1 and CDR2: MNHNY and SVGAGI (reference sequence). This CDR3 reads CASSDLIGIRDKEQFF. CDR3 bases: TGTGCCAGCAGTGACCTTATCGGGATTCGGGACAAAGAGCAGTTCTTC.

Concerning this clonotype: Relative to the germline gene, one junction end is altered; a read error may explain this. The chain has TRBV5-5 and TRBJ2-4; a weak D match, TRBD1 (6 bases). The CDR3 has 13 amino acids. The germline V gene has CDR1 SGHKS and CDR2 YYEKEE (reference sequence). DNA for the CDR3: TGTGCCAGCAGCAGGGATCTAGGGGACATTAAGCACTTC. Translating it yields CASSRDLGDIKHF.

About this clonotype itself: One junction end disagrees with the germline gene, perhaps due to a read error. V gene TRBV5-6 combines with J gene TRBJ2-1; possible D gene TRBD2, 6 bases. The CDR3 is 16 amino acids. CDR1 is SGHDT, CDR2 YYEEEE, per germline. The CDR3 sequence is CACSFGELATYNEQFF. The CDR3 region has the DNA TGTGCCTGCAGCTTCGGTGAGCTAGCGACTTACAATGAGCAGTTTTTC.

This clonotype was seen ten or more times. V is TRBV6-5 and J is TRBJ1-2; unclear D gene. CDR3 length: 11 residues. Germline CDR1 is MNHEY and CDR2 is SVGAGI. The V and J ends lost 7 bases and 8 bases respectively, with 11 bases between them. CDR3 sequence reads: CASTDGRGYTF. The CDR3 bases are TGTGCCAGCACCGATGGGAGAGGCTACACCTTC.

The chain links TRBV5-4 to TRBJ2-6, with D hard to call. With 8 bases removed from V and 0 bases from J, the gap between germline ends came to 18 bases. Germline assignment: CDR1 SGHNT and CDR2 YYREEE (reference sequence). The CDR3 extends over 17 amino acids. CDR3 loop: CASNPGSFFSGANVLTF. CDR3 DNA sequence: TGTGCCAGTAACCCCGGGTCTTTCTTCTCTGGGGCCAACGTCCTGACTTTC.

Note on this clonotype: One junction end disagrees with the germline gene, perhaps due to a read error. The chain carries TRBV6-5 and TRBJ1-1, with 7 nucleotides matching TRBD1. There are 13 residues in the CDR3. From germline, CDR1 is MNHEY and CDR2 SVGAGI. The CDR3 nucleotides are TGTGCCATACAACAGGGGCGGAACACTGAAGCTTTCTTC. The encoded protein is CAIQQGRNTEAFF.

As regards this clonotype: The junction does not match germline at one end; this may be a read error. V is TRBV11-1 and J is TRBJ2-1, with D maybe TRBD2 (5 bases). In germline, CDR1 is SGHAT, CDR2 FQDESV (reference sequence). The CDR3 runs to 13 residues. The CDR3 DNA follows: TGTGCCAGCAGCCTCCGGAGGTACAAAGAGCAGTTCTTC. The encoded protein is CASSLRRYKEQFF.

In the case of this clonotype: This may arise from a read error, as a much more abundant clone is one base away. The chain employs TRBV5-1 and TRBJ2-1; 7 bases line up with TRBD2. Germline V gene data show CDR1 as SGHRS and CDR2 as YFSETQ. V shed 2 bases and J 5 bases; nucleotides not matched to a gene: 7. The CDR3 is 15 residues long. This chain's CDR3 is CASSFPAGKNNEQFF. The CDR3 bases are TGCGCCAGCAGCTTCCCAGCGGGAAAGAACAATGAGCAGTTCTTC.

About this clonotype: A read error may be the cause here, since a much bigger clone is one base away. The chain uses TRBV24-1 and TRBJ2-1, with TRBD2 as a possible D gene (5 bases). Trimming stripped 6 bases from V and 15 bases from J, with 14 bases between. CDR3 size: 11 residues. CDR1 is KGHDR and CDR2 is SFDVKD in the germline V gene. The CDR3 DNA is TGTGCCACCAGTTCCGGGATTAGTGCGTTCTTC. This translates into CATSSGISAFF.

Concerning this clonotype: Here the CDR3 omits its conserved ending phenylalanine or tryptophan, so a read error is the likely source. V is TRBV11-3 and J is TRBJ2-1; D is ambiguous. CDR3 size: 14 residues. The germline V gene encodes CDR1 SGHNT and CDR2 YENEEA. The CDR3 is CDNSLGVSNDEQFL. The CDR3, as DNA: TGTGACAACAGTTTAGGCGTCTCGAACGATGAGCAGTTCTTA.

This clonotype was detected only once. An end of the junction does not agree with germline; a read error may underlie this. The rearrangement joins TRBV11-1 to TRBJ2-2, with D perhaps matching TRBD1 or TRBD2 (7 bases each). CDR3 length equals 16 residues. The germline gives CDR1 SGHAT, CDR2 FQDESV (reference sequence). As DNA, the CDR3 is TGTGCCAGCAGTGACCCTAGCGGAGCGAACACAGGGGAGCTGTTATTT. It codes for CASSDPSGANTGELLF.

Turning to this clonotype: A read error may produce the germline difference seen at one junction end. The V call is TRBV11-1, the J call TRBJ2-2, with D possibly matching TRBD2 (6 bases). The CDR3 contains 16 residues. The germline gives CDR1 SGHAT, CDR2 FQDESV (reference sequence). This chain's CDR3 is CASSDPSVANTGELFF. The CDR3 DNA reads TGTGCTAGCAGCGACCCTAGCGTAGCGAATACCGGGGAGCTGTTTTTT. Full variable domain (missing parts from reference TRBV11-1 and TRBJ2-2): EAEVAQSPRYKITEKSQAVAFWCDPISGHATLYWYRQILGQGPELLVQFQDESVVDDSQLPKDRFSAERLKGVDSTLKIQPAELGDSAMYLCASSDPSVANTGELFFGEGSRLTVL.

This chain links TRBV20-1 with TRBJ2-7; 7 bases align to TRBD2. CDR1 is DFQATT, CDR2 SNEGSKA, per germline (reference sequence). V gave up 3 bases and J gave up 1 base; unmatched junction bases: 6. The CDR3 has 14 amino acids. The CDR3 DNA follows: TGCAGTGCTAGTACAGCGGGAAAGTCCTACGAGCAGTACTTC. Translating gives CSASTAGKSYEQYF.

Turning to this clonotype: One junction end disagrees with the germline gene, perhaps due to a read error. The chain joins TRBV4-1 to TRBJ2-3; D not resolved. The CDR3 extends over 11 amino acids. Germline V gene sequence: CDR1 MGHRA, CDR2 YSYEKL. CDR3 protein: CASSQADTQYF. CDR3 in DNA: TGCGCCAGTAGCCAGGCAGATACGCAGTATTTT.

Turning to this clonotype: This is likely a read error, given that the CDR3 carries no conserved phenylalanine or tryptophan at its end. The CDR3 is CASSQDRGNTEAFV. The CDR3 DNA is TGTGCCAGCAGCCAAGATCGTGGGAATACTGAAGCTTTCGTT. V gene TRBV4-2 combines with J gene TRBJ1-1; D uncertain. This CDR3 is 14 amino acids long. The germline CDR1 and CDR2 sequences are LGHNA and YNFKEQ. Trimming took 0 bases from V and 5 from J, leaving 10 bases between them.

Comment on this clonotype: A read error is possible here, since a much larger clone lies one base away. V gene TRBV24-1 combines with J gene TRBJ2-1; 10 nucleotides line up with TRBD2. Looked up from germline, CDR1 is KGHDR and CDR2 is SFDVKD. The CDR3 length is 16 residues. V shed 3 bases, J shed 1 base, and the junction held 2 bases outside the gene matches. The CDR3 DNA reads TGTGCCACCAGTGATCCTAGCGGGAGATCCTACAATGAGCAGTTCTTC. Translated: CATSDPSGRSYNEQFF.

A remark on this clonotype: Since a much larger clone is just one base distant, this may be a read error. The chain has TRBV20-1 and TRBJ2-5; D is unclear. The V gene's germline CDR1 is DFQATT and CDR2 SNEGSKA (reference sequence). The germline V and J ends were trimmed by 6 bases and 5 bases, with 10 bases remaining between them. This CDR3 spans 11 amino acids. This CDR3 is CSACNSETQYF. In nucleotides, the CDR3 is TGCAGTGCATGCAACTCGGAGACCCAGTACTTC.

By sample fraction, this clonotype is medium-sized. The chain combines TRBV6-6 with TRBJ2-4, with 8 positions matching TRBD1. J gave up 7 bases and V 6 bases, and 11 bases lay outside the gene matches. The CDR3 is 15 amino acids. The V gene's germline CDR1 is MNHNY and CDR2 SVGAGI (reference sequence). CDR3 region: CASRPGQGARNIQYF. CDR3 nucleotides: TGTGCCAGCAGGCCAGGACAGGGTGCTAGGAACATTCAGTACTTC.

The chain is built from TRBV7-3 and TRBJ2-3; 9 positions agree with TRBD2. Germline values: CDR1 SGHTA, CDR2 FQGTGA. The trim removed 5 bases at V and 6 bases at J, leaving 9 bases unmatched. The CDR3 length is 15 residues. The CDR3 protein is CASSPLAGAVDTQYF. DNA for the CDR3: TGTGCCAGCAGCCCCTTAGCGGGAGCCGTCGATACGCAGTATTTT.

This clonotype was picked up a small number of times. This chain joins TRBV19 and TRBJ2-2; perhaps D is TRBD1 or TRBD2 (7 bases each). The length of the CDR3 is 16 residues. Germline-derived CDR1 and CDR2 are LNHDA and SQIVND (reference sequence). The ends were cut back, 5 bases at V and 4 bases at J, with 17 bases in the middle. CDR3 residues: CASSPQGGLSTGELFF. The CDR3 DNA sequence: TGTGCCAGTAGTCCCCAGGGGGGGCTGTCCACCGGGGAGCTGTTTTTT.

In the case of this clonotype: Compared with germline, one end of the junction differs, possibly owing to a read error. The chain uses TRBV5-1 and TRBJ2-2, with 15 bases that match TRBD2. CDR1 and CDR2 from the germline V gene are SGHRS and YFSETQ. This CDR3 has 17 amino acids. DNA of the CDR3: TGCGCCAGCAGCTTTGGACTAGCGGGAGGGAAGACCGGGGAGCTGTCTTTT. Translating gives CASSFGLAGGKTGELSF.

To note about this clonotype: One end of the junction fails to match germline, which may point to a read error. This chain links TRBV24-1 with TRBJ2-3, with 7 bases fitting TRBD2. There are 16 residues in the CDR3. Germline CDR1 is KGHDR and CDR2 is SFDVKD. CDR3 DNA: TGTGCCACCAGTAGGAGGGGAACGACTAGCACATATACGCAGTATTTT. This translates into CATSRRGTTSTYTQYF.

About this clonotype itself: Germline is not matched at one junction end, which may reflect a read error. The rearrangement uses TRBV6-5 and TRBJ2-2, with D maybe TRBD2 (5 bases). The CDR3 extends over 18 amino acids. Germline CDR1 and CDR2: MNHEY and SVGAGI. The CDR3 sequence is CASSRRPPTRANTGELFF. For the CDR3, the DNA is TGTGCCAGCAGTCGTCGCCCCCCAACACGGGCGAACACCGGGGAGCTATTTTTT.

A note on this clonotype: It is unclear where the CDR3 begins or ends on the DNA, so no DNA is shown, and the CDR3 is as TCRdb lists it. V and J are TRBV5-1 and TRBJ1-1; the DNA was not compared with TRBD1, the D call given in the table. The V gene's germline CDR1 is SGHRS and CDR2 YFSETQ. Both ends counted, the CDR3 spans 13 residues. The CDR3: CASSFGQGTEAYF.

Turning to this clonotype: A read error is possible here, since a much larger clone lies one base away. This chain links TRBV7-9 with TRBJ1-1, with no clear D. With 7 bases removed from V and 1 base from J, the gap between germline ends came to 10 bases. Looked up from germline, CDR1 is SEHNR and CDR2 is FQNEAQ (reference sequence). The CDR3 has 13 amino acids. DNA of the CDR3: TGTGCCAGCAACTCCGACAAGAACACTGAAGCTTTCTTT. Amino acid sequence: CASNSDKNTEAFF.

Of note for this clonotype: The junction does not match germline at one end; this may be a read error. V is TRBV28 and J is TRBJ2-2; possibly TRBD1 or TRBD2 for D (6 bases each). The germline V gene has CDR1 MDHEN and CDR2 SYDVKM. The CDR3 is made up of 16 amino acids. The CDR3: CTSSLLQVGGTGELLF. CDR3 sequence (DNA): TGTACCAGCAGTTTATTACAGGTCGGGGGCACCGGGGAGCTGCTTTTT. Full variable domain (missing parts from reference TRBV28 and TRBJ2-2): DVKVTQSSRYLVKRTGEKVFLECVQDMDHENMFWYRQDPGLGLRLIYFSYDVKMKEKGDIPEGYSVSREKKERFSLILESASTNQTSMYLCTSSLLQVGGTGELLFGEGSRLTVL.

V usage is TRBV15 and J usage is TRBJ2-5; D may be TRBD2 (6 bases). V dropped 0 bases and J dropped 6 bases, with 14 bases sitting between them. The CDR3 totals 15 residues. Germline V gene sequence: CDR1 LNHNV, CDR2 YYDKDF (reference sequence). The CDR3 DNA follows: TGTGCCACCAGCAGAGACTCCGGGACTGGAAAGACCCAGTACTTC. This encodes CATSRDSGTGKTQYF.

Regarding this clonotype: Lacking the conserved final phenylalanine or tryptophan, this CDR3 likely reflects a read error. The limits of the CDR3 on the DNA are not certain, so only TCRdb's listed CDR3 is given. J is TRBJ1-2 and V is TRBV4-1; the D segment call TRBD1 is taken from the table without a DNA check. Germline lookup yields CDR1 MGHRA and CDR2 YSYEKL. The CDR3 extends over 14 residues, inclusive of both ends. CDR3 residues: CASSQSQGFYGYIL.

To note about this clonotype: At one end the junction does not follow the germline gene, possibly because of a read error. J is TRBJ1-2 and V is TRBV12-3 or TRBV12-4; weak D call: TRBD1 (6 bases). The CDR3 has 14 amino acids. Written as DNA, the CDR3 is TGTGCCAACAGTGTACAAAACAGGGACTATGGCTACACCTTC. Its protein product is CANSVQNRDYGYTF.